The 20 T cell receptor beta chains presented below share a single source sample, sequenced in a study of blood T cell repertoires in COVID-19. Here immunoSEQ multiplex PCR was the method, and the copy in TCRdb shows in-frame clones only, minus some. The table shows some 56,000 clones, with about 85% occurring only once. Sequenced material: peripheral blood. The receptors shown here come from a woman older than 75 with acute or convalescent COVID-19.

The J gene is TRBJ1-2, the V gene TRBV14; TRBD1 is a possible D gene (5 bases). Trimming took 3 bases from V and 4 from J, leaving 12 bases between them. Germline V gives CDR1 SGHDN, CDR2 FVKESK. The CDR3 runs 14 residues. CDR3 loop: CASSQDKQAYGYTF. Written as DNA, the CDR3 is TGTGCCAGCAGCCAGGATAAACAGGCCTATGGCTACACCTTC.

J is TRBJ2-1 and V is TRBV12-3 or TRBV12-4, with a possible D match to TRBD2 (5 bases). V was trimmed by 3 bases and J by 8 bases, leaving 8 bases between them. The CDR3 length is 12 residues. For the CDR3, the DNA is TGTGCCAGCAGTTTCTCTAGCTATGAGCAGTTCTTC. It translates to CASSFSSYEQFF.

This chain uses TRBV6-5 with TRBJ1-4; no clear D. Germline V gene sequence: CDR1 MNHEY, CDR2 SVGAGI. The CDR3 totals 14 residues. Trimming shortened V by 7 bases and J by 0 bases, and 9 bases separated the two germline ends. The CDR3 is CASTGRATNEKLFF. The CDR3 DNA follows: TGTGCCAGCACGGGGAGGGCAACTAATGAAAAACTGTTTTTT.

This rearrangement joins TRBV5-4 to TRBJ2-5; possible D gene TRBD1, 5 bases. The CDR3 spans 15 residues. CDR1 and CDR2 from the germline V gene are SGHNT and YYREEE (reference sequence). V lost 2 bases to trimming and J lost 5 bases, with 16 bases between them. The CDR3 nucleotides are TGTGCCAGCAGCTTCCCCGAAGGGGATTCGGAGACCCAGTACTTC. Its protein product is CASSFPEGDSETQYF.

The CDR3 DNA sequence: TGCGCCAGCAGCATAGGCGGGGGACAGGGAGACAATCAGCCCCAGCATTTT. Translating gives CASSIGGGQGDNQPQHF. This chain joins TRBV5-1 and TRBJ1-5; the match to TRBD1 covers 9 bases. J was trimmed by 3 bases and V by 4 bases; bases with no gene match: 11. The germline V gene encodes CDR1 SGHRS and CDR2 YFSETQ. This CDR3 is 17 amino acids long.

This clone was detected many times. The chain joins TRBV19 to TRBJ1-4; D is ambiguous. Germline V gene sequence: CDR1 LNHDA, CDR2 SQIVND (reference sequence). This CDR3 has 14 residues. V lost 5 bases to trimming and J lost 4 bases, with 11 bases between them. CDR3 amino acids: CASSRQLGNEKLFF. The CDR3 region has the DNA TGTGCCAGTAGTCGACAACTGGGTAATGAAAAACTGTTTTTT. Using reference TRBV19 and TRBJ1-4 for the parts outside the CDR3, the full variable domain is DGGITQSPKYLFRKEGQNVTLSCEQNLNHDAMYWYRQDPGQGLRLIYYSQIVNDFQKGDIAEGYSVSREKKESFPLTVTSAQKNPTAFYLCASSRQLGNEKLFFGSGTQLSVL.

The chain combines TRBV5-1 with TRBJ2-5; D might be TRBD2 (7 bases). This CDR3 region has 16 residues. V was cut by 3 bases and J by 5 bases, with 20 bases left in between. CDR1 and CDR2 from the germline V gene are SGHRS and YFSETQ. The CDR3 bases are TGCGCCAGCAGCTCCCAGCTGGGGGGGGGCCGCGAGACCCAGTACTTC. This gives the protein CASSSQLGGGRETQYF. Full variable domain (outside the CDR3, taken from reference TRBV5-1 and TRBJ2-5): KAGVTQTPRYLIKTRGQQVTLSCSPISGHRSVSWYQQTPGQGLQFLFEYFSETQRNKGNFPGRFSGRQFSNSRSEMNVSTLELGDSALYLCASSSQLGGGRETQYFGPGTRLLVL.

The chain is built from TRBV27 and TRBJ1-1, with TRBD1 identical over 7 bases. Trimming cost V 2 bases and J 5 bases; bases outside gene matches: 17. Germline V gene data show CDR1 as MNHEY and CDR2 as SMNVEV (reference sequence). The CDR3 has 18 residues. CDR3 region: CASSLALTNPGQRTEAFF. In DNA form, the CDR3 reads TGTGCCAGCAGTTTAGCTTTGACAAATCCGGGACAGAGGACTGAAGCTTTCTTT.

The V gene is TRBV6-5, the J gene TRBJ2-3; 7 bases fit TRBD2. Germline CDR1 is MNHEY and CDR2 is SVGAGI. This CDR3 contains 16 residues. J gave up 0 bases and V 2 bases, and 5 bases lay outside the gene matches. CDR3 residues: CASSYGSGGSTDTQYF. CDR3 in DNA: TGTGCCAGCAGTTACGGGTCGGGGGGAAGCACAGATACGCAGTATTTT.

The chain joins TRBV19 to TRBJ1-6; TRBD1 is a possible D gene (6 bases). CDR3 size: 11 residues. V lost 4 bases and J lost 14, with 9 bases in between. Germline CDR1 reads LNHDA; CDR2 reads SQIVND (reference sequence). CDR3 sequence reads: CASSTGVTLHF. The CDR3 DNA is TGTGCCAGTAGTACAGGGGTGACCCTCCACTTT.

The rearrangement uses TRBV6-5 and TRBJ1-1; possibly TRBD1 for D (5 bases). The CDR3 spans 15 residues. Between the trimmed V and J ends, which lost 6 bases and 0 bases, there was a span of 14 bases. Germline values: CDR1 MNHEY, CDR2 SVGAGI. CDR3 protein: CASSTAQTVNTEAFF. For the CDR3, the DNA is TGTGCCAGCAGCACGGCTCAGACAGTGAACACTGAAGCTTTCTTT.

The rearrangement joins TRBV11-2 to TRBJ2-7, with a possible D match to TRBD1 (6 bases). V was trimmed by 4 bases and J by 3 bases, leaving 13 bases between them. CDR3 size: 14 residues. Germline loops: CDR1 SGHAT, CDR2 FQNNGV. This chain's CDR3 is CASSSGHSLYEQYF. The CDR3 DNA sequence: TGTGCCAGCAGCTCGGGACACTCCCTCTACGAGCAGTACTTC.

This chain uses TRBV29-1 with TRBJ1-2, with 7 positions matching TRBD1. This CDR3 is 13 amino acids long. CDR1 is SQVTM, CDR2 ANQGSEA, per germline. The junction had 11 bases not matched to a gene; V was cut back by 6 bases and J by 7 bases. The CDR3 sequence: CSVGTARGGGYTF. The CDR3 region has the DNA TGCAGCGTAGGGACAGCTAGAGGCGGTGGCTACACCTTC. The whole variable domain, remainder taken from reference TRBV29-1 and TRBJ1-2, is SAVISQKPSRDICQRGTSLTIQCQVDSQVTMMFWYRQQPGQSLTLIATANQGSEATYESGFVIDKFPISRPNLTFSTLTVSNMSPEDSSIYLCSVGTARGGGYTFGSGTRLTVV.

J is TRBJ1-5 and V is TRBV15; D not certain. Germline assignment: CDR1 LNHNV and CDR2 YYDKDF (reference sequence). Trimming shortened V by 1 base and J by 6 bases, and 7 bases separated the two germline ends. CDR3 size: 13 residues. The CDR3 nucleotides are TGTGCCACCAGCAGAGGGGGAGTTCAGCCCCAGCATTTT. It specifies CATSRGGVQPQHF.

The chain recombines TRBV12-5 with TRBJ1-6, with D possibly being TRBD1 (5 bases). CDR3 size: 14 residues. Trimming left V 5 bases short and J 8 bases short, with 13 bases between. The germline V gene has CDR1 LGHNT and CDR2 FRNRAP. The CDR3 spells CASGIGGTDSPLHF. The DNA of the CDR3 is TGTGCTAGTGGTATTGGAGGGACTGATTCACCCCTCCACTTT.

V and J are TRBV12-5 and TRBJ2-2; a weak D match, TRBD1 (6 bases). Germline CDR1 is LGHNT and CDR2 is FRNRAP. The CDR3 length is 14 residues. V was pared by 1 base and J by 7 bases, with 10 bases between. The CDR3 DNA reads as TGTGCTAGTGGTTTGGGGCAGGGGCTCGGGGAGCTGTTTTTT. Translating it yields CASGLGQGLGELFF.

The chain has TRBV6-5 and TRBJ2-7, with 9 bases aligning to TRBD1. CDR1 and CDR2 (germline): MNHEY, SVGAGI. This CDR3 has 14 residues. V shed 5 bases and J 3 bases; nucleotides not matched to a gene: 5. This CDR3 is CASSQTGGVYEQYF. CDR3 nucleotides: TGTGCCAGCAGTCAAACAGGGGGCGTCTACGAGCAGTACTTC.

V and J are TRBV5-1 and TRBJ1-2; TRBD1 matches 8 bases. Germline lookup yields CDR1 SGHRS and CDR2 YFSETQ. The V and J ends lost 4 bases and 6 bases, in that order; junction bases with no gene match: 5. The CDR3 totals 13 residues. The CDR3 nucleotides are TGCGCCAGCAGCCCCCGGACAGGGAATGGCTACACCTTC. Protein: CASSPRTGNGYTF.

This CDR3 reads CASSLGDTSTEAFF. As DNA, the CDR3 is TGTGCCAGCTCGCTAGGGGACACTTCCACTGAAGCTTTCTTT. The chain carries TRBV18 and TRBJ1-1, with D possibly being TRBD1 (6 bases). The CDR3 covers 14 residues. Between the trimmed V and J ends, which lost 6 bases and 4 bases, there was a span of 15 bases. Germline V gene lookup returns CDR1 KGHSH and CDR2 LQKENI.

The V call is TRBV5-1, the J call TRBJ2-3, with 7 bases that match TRBD2. CDR1 and CDR2 from the germline V gene are SGHRS and YFSETQ. V gave up 3 bases and J gave up 2 bases; unmatched junction bases: 6. The CDR3 is 15 amino acids. CDR3 protein: CASSSAGDLTDTQYF. CDR3 bases: TGCGCCAGCAGCTCGGCGGGGGACCTCACAGATACGCAGTATTTT.